The source of this T cell receptor beta chain is a study of T cell responses to AZD1222 COVID-19 vaccine. Repertoires were generated with immunoSEQ multiplex PCR, while TCRdb's copy carries only in-frame clones and drops some. Of roughly 97,000 clones listed, roughly 93% are singletons. V was shortened by 0 bases and J by 10 bases, with 12 bases between the two germline ends. The CDR3 sequence is 13 residues long. Per germline, CDR1 SGHDN and CDR2 FVKESK. The V and J genes are TRBV14 and TRBJ1-1; D unresolved. This TCR came from an adult in good health. Sequencing was performed on peripheral blood, taken on day 0 of AZD1222 vaccination. The CDR3 DNA reads as TGTGCCAGCAGCCAAGAAGGAAGCTCTAGAGCTTTCTTT. Its protein is CASSQEGSSRAFF.